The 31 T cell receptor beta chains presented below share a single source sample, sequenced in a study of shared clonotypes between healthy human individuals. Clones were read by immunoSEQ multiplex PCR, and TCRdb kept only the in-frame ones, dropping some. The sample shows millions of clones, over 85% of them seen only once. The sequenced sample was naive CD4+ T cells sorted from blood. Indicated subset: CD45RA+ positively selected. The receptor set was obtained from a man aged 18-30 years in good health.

The CDR3 reads CASSLAPSGTYEQYF. CDR3 bases: TGCGCCAGCAGCTTGGCCCCTAGCGGCACCTACGAGCAGTACTTC. The J gene is TRBJ2-7, the V gene TRBV5-1; 7 bases are shared with TRBD2. This CDR3 is built from 15 residues. Trimming at V came to 0 bases and at J to 2 bases, leaving 5 bases not matched to a gene. CDR1 is SGHRS, CDR2 YFSETQ, per germline. The variable domain in full, completed from reference TRBV5-1 and TRBJ2-7, reads KAGVTQTPRYLIKTRGQQVTLSCSPISGHRSVSWYQQTPGQGLQFLFEYFSETQRNKGNFPGRFSGRQFSNSRSEMNVSTLELGDSALYLCASSLAPSGTYEQYFGPGTRLTVT.

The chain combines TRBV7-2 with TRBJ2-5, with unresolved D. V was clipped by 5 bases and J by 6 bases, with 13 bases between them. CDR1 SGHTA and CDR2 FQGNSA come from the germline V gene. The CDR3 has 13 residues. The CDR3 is CASSRNQGKTQYF. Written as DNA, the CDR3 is TGTGCCAGCAGCCGTAATCAAGGGAAGACCCAGTACTTC.

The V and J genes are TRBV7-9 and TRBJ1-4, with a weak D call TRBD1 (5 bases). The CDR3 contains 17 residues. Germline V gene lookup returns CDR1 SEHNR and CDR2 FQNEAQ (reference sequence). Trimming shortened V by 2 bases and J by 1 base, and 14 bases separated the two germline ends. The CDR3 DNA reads TGTGCCAGCAGCTTATCCATGATTGGGGGAACTAATGAAAAACTGTTTTTT. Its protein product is CASSLSMIGGTNEKLFF.

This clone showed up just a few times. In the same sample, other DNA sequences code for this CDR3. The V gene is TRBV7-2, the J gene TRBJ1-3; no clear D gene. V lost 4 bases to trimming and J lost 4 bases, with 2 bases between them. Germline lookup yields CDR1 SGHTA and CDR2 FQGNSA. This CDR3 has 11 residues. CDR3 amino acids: CASSSGNTIYF. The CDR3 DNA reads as TGTGCCAGCAGCTCCGGAAACACCATATATTTT.

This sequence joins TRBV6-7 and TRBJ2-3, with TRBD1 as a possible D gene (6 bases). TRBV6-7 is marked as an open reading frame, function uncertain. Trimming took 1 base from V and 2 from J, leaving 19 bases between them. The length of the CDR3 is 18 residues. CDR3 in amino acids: CASSYYDRDNFYTDTQYF. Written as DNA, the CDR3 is TGTGCCAGCAGTTACTATGACCGGGACAACTTTTACACAGATACGCAGTATTTT.

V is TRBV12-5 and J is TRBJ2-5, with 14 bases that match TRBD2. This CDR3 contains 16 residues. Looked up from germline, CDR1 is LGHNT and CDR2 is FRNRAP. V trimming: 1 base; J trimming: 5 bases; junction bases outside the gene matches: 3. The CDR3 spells CASGLGLAGGPETQYF. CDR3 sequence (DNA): TGTGCTAGTGGTTTGGGACTAGCGGGAGGGCCGGAGACCCAGTACTTC. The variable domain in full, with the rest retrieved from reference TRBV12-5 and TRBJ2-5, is DARVTQTPRHKVTEMGQEVTMRCQPILGHNTVFWYRQTMMQGLELLAYFRNRAPLDDSGMPKDRFSAEMPDATLATLKIQPSEPRDSAVYFCASGLGLAGGPETQYFGPGTRLLVL.

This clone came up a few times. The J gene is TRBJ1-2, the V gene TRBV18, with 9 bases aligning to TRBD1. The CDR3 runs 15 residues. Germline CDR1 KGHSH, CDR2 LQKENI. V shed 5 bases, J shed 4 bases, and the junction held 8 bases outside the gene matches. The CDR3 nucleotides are TGTGCCAGCTCAAACCGGGACAGGGAAAGCTATGGCTACACCTTC. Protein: CASSNRDRESYGYTF.

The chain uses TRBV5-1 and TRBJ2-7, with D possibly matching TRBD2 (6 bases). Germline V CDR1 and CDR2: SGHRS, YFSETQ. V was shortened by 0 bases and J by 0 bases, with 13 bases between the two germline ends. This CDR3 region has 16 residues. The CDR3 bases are TGCGCCAGCAGCTTGGCCCCGGGACTTGACTCCTACGAGCAGTACTTC. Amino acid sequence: CASSLAPGLDSYEQYF.

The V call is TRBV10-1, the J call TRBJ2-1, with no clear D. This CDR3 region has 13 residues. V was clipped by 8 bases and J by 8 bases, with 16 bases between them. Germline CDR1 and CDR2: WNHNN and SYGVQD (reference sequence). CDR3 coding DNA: TGCGCCAGCCGACTTCCGCCCTGGGATGAGCAGTTCTTC. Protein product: CASRLPPWDEQFF.

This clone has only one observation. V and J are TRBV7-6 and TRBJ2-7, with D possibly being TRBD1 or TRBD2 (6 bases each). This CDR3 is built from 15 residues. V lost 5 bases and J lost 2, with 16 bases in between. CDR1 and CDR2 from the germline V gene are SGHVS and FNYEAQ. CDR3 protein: CASSIEGGSAYEQYF. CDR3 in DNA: TGTGCCAGCAGCATCGAGGGGGGATCGGCCTACGAGCAGTACTTC.

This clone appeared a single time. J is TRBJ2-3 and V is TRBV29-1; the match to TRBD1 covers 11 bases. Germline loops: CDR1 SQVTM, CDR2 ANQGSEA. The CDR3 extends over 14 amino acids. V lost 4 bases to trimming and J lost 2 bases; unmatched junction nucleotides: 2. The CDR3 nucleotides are TGCAGCGTTGGGACAGGGGGCAACACAGATACGCAGTATTTT. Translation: CSVGTGGNTDTQYF.

The CDR3 here is CASREPHSGANYGYTF. DNA for the CDR3: TGTGCCAGCAGGGAACCCCATTCGGGGGCTAACTATGGCTACACCTTC. V gene TRBV6-1 combines with J gene TRBJ1-2; TRBD1 might be the D (5 bases). V lost 6 bases and J lost 0, with 17 bases in between. This CDR3 contains 16 residues. Germline-derived CDR1 and CDR2 are MNHNS and SASEGT.

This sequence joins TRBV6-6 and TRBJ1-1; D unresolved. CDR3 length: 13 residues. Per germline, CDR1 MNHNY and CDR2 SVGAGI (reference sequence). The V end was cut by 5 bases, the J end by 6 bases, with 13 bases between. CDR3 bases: TGTGCCAGCAGTGCATATTTAAGGGCTGAAGCTTTCTTT. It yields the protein CASSAYLRAEAFF.

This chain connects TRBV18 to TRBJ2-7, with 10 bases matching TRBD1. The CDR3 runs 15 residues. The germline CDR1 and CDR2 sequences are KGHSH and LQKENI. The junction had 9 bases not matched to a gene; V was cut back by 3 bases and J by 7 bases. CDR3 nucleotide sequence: TGTGCCAGCTCACCTCCGACAGGGGGCCTAAAGGAGCAGTACTTC. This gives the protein CASSPPTGGLKEQYF. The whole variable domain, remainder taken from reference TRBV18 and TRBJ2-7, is NAGVMQNPRHLVRRRGQEARLRCSPMKGHSHVYWYRQLPEEGLKFMVYLQKENIIDESGMPKERFSAEFPKEGPSILRIQQVVRGDSAAYFCASSPPTGGLKEQYFGPGTRLTVT.

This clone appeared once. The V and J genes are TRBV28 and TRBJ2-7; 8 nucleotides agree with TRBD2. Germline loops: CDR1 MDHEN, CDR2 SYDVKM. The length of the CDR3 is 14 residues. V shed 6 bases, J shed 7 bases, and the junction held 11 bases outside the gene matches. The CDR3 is CASRPGGDRLEQYF. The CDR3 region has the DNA TGTGCCAGCAGGCCCGGGGGGGACCGGTTGGAGCAGTACTTC.

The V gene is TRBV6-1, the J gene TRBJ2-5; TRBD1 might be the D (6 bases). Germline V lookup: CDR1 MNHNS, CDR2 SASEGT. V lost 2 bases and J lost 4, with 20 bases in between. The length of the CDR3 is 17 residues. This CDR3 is CASSELKSPPRGETQYF. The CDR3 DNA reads TGTGCCAGCAGTGAATTAAAGAGTCCCCCCAGGGGAGAGACCCAGTACTTC.

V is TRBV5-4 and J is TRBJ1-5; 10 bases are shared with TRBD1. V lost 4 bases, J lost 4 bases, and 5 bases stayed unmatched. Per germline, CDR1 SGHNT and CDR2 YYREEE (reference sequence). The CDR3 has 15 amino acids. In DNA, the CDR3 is TGTGCCAGCAGCAGTGACAGGGGGCAGAATCAGCCCCAGCATTTT. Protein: CASSSDRGQNQPQHF.

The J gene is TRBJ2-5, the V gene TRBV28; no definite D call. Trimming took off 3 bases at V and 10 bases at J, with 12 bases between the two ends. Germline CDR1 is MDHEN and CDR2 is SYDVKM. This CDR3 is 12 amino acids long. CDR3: CASSLLHGDQYF. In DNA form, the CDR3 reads TGTGCCAGCAGTTTGCTCCACGGAGACCAGTACTTC.

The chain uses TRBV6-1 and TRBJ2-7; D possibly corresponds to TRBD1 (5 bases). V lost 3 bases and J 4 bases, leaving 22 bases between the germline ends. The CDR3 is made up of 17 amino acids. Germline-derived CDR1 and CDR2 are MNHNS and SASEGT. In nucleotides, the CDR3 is TGTGCCAGCAGTGACAGGGTCTGGGTAAAGGGTAATTACGAGCAGTACTTC. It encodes CASSDRVWVKGNYEQYF.

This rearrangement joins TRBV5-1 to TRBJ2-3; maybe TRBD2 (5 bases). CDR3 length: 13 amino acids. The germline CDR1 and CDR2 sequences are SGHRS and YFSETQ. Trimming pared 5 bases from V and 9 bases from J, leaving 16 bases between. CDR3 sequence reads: CASRAGPDETQYF. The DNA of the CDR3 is TGCGCCAGCAGGGCGGGTCCCGACGAGACGCAGTATTTT.

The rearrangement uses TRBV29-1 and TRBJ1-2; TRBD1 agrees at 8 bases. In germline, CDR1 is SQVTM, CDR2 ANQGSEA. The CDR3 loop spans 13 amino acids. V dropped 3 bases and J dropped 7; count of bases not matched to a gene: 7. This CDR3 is CSVDYQGAGGYTF. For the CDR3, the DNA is TGCAGCGTTGATTATCAGGGGGCGGGTGGCTACACCTTC.

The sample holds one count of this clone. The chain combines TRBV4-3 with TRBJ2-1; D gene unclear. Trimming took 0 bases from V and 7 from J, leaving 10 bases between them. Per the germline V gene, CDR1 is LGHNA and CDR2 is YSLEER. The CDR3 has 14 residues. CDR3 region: CASSQDLSRNEQFF. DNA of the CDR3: TGCGCCAGCAGCCAAGATCTGTCCCGTAATGAGCAGTTCTTC.

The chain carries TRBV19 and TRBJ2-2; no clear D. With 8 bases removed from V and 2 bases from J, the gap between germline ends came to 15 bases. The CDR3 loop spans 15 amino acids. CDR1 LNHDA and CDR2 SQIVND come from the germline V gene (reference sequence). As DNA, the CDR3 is TGTGCCAGTCTCCAAGGCAGCCCTAACACCGGGGAGCTGTTTTTT. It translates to CASLQGSPNTGELFF.

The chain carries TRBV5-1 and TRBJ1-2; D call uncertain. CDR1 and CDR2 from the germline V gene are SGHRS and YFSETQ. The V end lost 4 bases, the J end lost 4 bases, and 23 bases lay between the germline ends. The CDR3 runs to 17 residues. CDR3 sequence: CASSPPLGRLSTYGYTF. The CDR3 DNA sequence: TGCGCCAGCAGCCCTCCCCTCGGTCGCCTGTCAACCTATGGCTACACCTTC.

DNA of the CDR3: TGCGCCAGCAGCCAAGGCGGGGTGAGTAGCGGGAAATCCTACGAGCAGTACTTC. Translated: CASSQGGVSSGKSYEQYF. The chain recombines TRBV4-1 with TRBJ2-7; 8 bases map to TRBD2. This CDR3 has 18 amino acids. J was trimmed by 1 base and V by 1 base; bases with no gene match: 12. Germline V CDR1 and CDR2: MGHRA, YSYEKL.

For the CDR3, the DNA is TGCGCCAGCAGCTACGGGGGGTTGAGCACAGATACGCAGTATTTT. Protein: CASSYGGLSTDTQYF. V is TRBV5-1 and J is TRBJ2-3; 7 bases fit TRBD2. Germline V gives CDR1 SGHRS, CDR2 YFSETQ. The CDR3 is 15 amino acids. V shed 3 bases, J shed 0 bases, and the junction held 4 bases outside the gene matches.

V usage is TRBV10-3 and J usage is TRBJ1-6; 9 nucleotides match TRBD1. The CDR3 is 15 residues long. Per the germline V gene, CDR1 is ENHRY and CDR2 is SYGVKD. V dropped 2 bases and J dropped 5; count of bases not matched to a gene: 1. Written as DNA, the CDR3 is TGTGCCATCAGTGAGGGGACAGGGAATAATTCACCCCTCCACTTT. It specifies CAISEGTGNNSPLHF.

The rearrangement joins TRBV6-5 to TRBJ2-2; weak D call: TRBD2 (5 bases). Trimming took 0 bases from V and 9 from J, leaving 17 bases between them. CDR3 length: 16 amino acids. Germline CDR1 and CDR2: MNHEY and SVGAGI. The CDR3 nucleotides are TGTGCCAGCAGTTACTCGGAATTCTTGAGGGTCCGGGAGCTGTTTTTT. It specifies CASSYSEFLRVRELFF.

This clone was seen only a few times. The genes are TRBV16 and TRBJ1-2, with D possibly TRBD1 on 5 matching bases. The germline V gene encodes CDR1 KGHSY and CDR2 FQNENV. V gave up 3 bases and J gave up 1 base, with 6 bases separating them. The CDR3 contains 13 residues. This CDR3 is CASSQGDNYGYTF. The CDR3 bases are TGTGCCAGCAGCCAGGGGGATAACTATGGCTACACCTTC. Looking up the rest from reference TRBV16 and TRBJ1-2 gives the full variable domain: GEEVAQTPKHLVRGEGQKAKLYCAPIKGHSYVFWYQQVLKNEFKFLISFQNENVFDETGMPKERFSAKCLPNSPCSLEIQATKLEDSAVYFCASSQGDNYGYTFGSGTRLTVV.

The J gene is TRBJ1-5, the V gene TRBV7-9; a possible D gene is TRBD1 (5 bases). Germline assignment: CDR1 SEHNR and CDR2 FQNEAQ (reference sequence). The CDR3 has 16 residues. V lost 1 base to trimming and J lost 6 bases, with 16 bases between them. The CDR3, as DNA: TGTGCCAGCAGCTTAGGGCAGGGACGTTCAAGTCAGCCCCAGCATTTT. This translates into CASSLGQGRSSQPQHF.

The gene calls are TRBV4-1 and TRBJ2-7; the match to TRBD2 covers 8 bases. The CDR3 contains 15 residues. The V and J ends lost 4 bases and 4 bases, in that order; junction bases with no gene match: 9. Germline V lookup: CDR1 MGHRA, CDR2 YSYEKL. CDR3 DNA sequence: TGCGCCAGCAGCCCCCGGGGGGGCTCGGGATACGAGCAGTACTTC. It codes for CASSPRGGSGYEQYF.